Listed below are T cell receptor beta chains from one sample, sequenced in a study of T cells in localized non-small cell lung cancer. Libraries were prepared by immunoSEQ multiplex PCR; TCRdb keeps only in-frame clonotypes and omits some of them. The profile covers about 11,000 clones, with approximately 91% appearing a single time and roughly 13% taken by the ten largest. The starting material was peripheral blood, obtained before any cancer treatment. These receptors were obtained from a male donor at least 60 years old with stage III lung adenocarcinoma. Both conserved end residues are part of each CDR3. Fields, in order: J gene, D gene, V gene, clone size, CDR3 DNA, CDR3 protein. A D gene is named only where the DNA matches it firmly. Expanded clones get a size class; other rows say once, few or many, or leave the size out.

j_gene: TRBJ1-2; d_gene: TRBD1; v_gene: TRBV14; abundance: -; CDR3nt: TGTGCCAGCAGCCTCGGACAGGTCCTTCCTTTCTATGGCTACACCTTC; CDR3aa: CASSLGQVLPFYGYTF
j_gene: TRBJ2-2; d_gene: -; v_gene: TRBV5-1; abundance: -; CDR3nt: TGCGCCAGCAGCAGGGGGTGGCTAGCGGAAAACACCGGGGAGCTGTTTTTT; CDR3aa: CASSRGWLAENTGELFF
j_gene: TRBJ2-1; d_gene: TRBD2; v_gene: TRBV7-2; abundance: -; CDR3nt: TGTGCCAGCAGAAGTAGCGGGAGGAATGAGCAGTTCTTC; CDR3aa: CASRSSGRNEQFF
j_gene: TRBJ2-1; d_gene: TRBD2; v_gene: TRBV28; abundance: -; CDR3nt: TGTGCCAGCAGTCCCTACGGGACTAGCGGGAACTACAATGAGCAGTTCTTC; CDR3aa: CASSPYGTSGNYNEQFF
j_gene: TRBJ2-7; d_gene: TRBD2; v_gene: TRBV2; abundance: few; CDR3nt: TGTGCCAGCAGTGTGGCGGGAGGGGACGAGCAGTACTTC; CDR3aa: CASSVAGGDEQYF
j_gene: TRBJ2-3; d_gene: TRBD2; v_gene: TRBV6-4; abundance: -; CDR3nt: TGTGCCAGCAGTGGAGGGGAAGCGGGAGGGCCCGATACGCAGTATTTT; CDR3aa: CASSGGEAGGPDTQYF
j_gene: TRBJ2-2; d_gene: -; v_gene: TRBV28; abundance: -; CDR3nt: TGTGCCAGCAGTTTCGCTGGAACCGGGGAGCTGTTTTTT; CDR3aa: CASSFAGTGELFF
j_gene: TRBJ1-2; d_gene: TRBD1; v_gene: TRBV29-1; abundance: -; CDR3nt: TGCAGCGCCGAGGGGACAGGCAACTATGGCTACACCTTC; CDR3aa: CSAEGTGNYGYTF
j_gene: TRBJ2-5; d_gene: -; v_gene: TRBV9; abundance: few; CDR3nt: TGTGCCAGCAGCGTAATGGGGAATCAGGAGACCCAGTACTTC; CDR3aa: CASSVMGNQETQYF
j_gene: TRBJ1-1; d_gene: TRBD1; v_gene: TRBV11-2; abundance: -; CDR3nt: TGTGCCAGCAGCTTAGCGGTGACAGGGGAGACTGAAGCTTTCTTT; CDR3aa: CASSLAVTGETEAFF
j_gene: TRBJ2-1; d_gene: TRBD2; v_gene: TRBV6-1; abundance: -; CDR3nt: TGTGCCAGCAGTGAAGAGGTTTTTAGCGGGGGCCCCTACAATGAGCAGTTCTTC; CDR3aa: CASSEEVFSGGPYNEQFF
j_gene: TRBJ1-1; d_gene: TRBD1; v_gene: TRBV6-1; abundance: -; CDR3nt: TGTGCCAGCATTCTACAGGGGGGAACTGAAGCTTTCTTT; CDR3aa: CASILQGGTEAFF
j_gene: TRBJ2-7; d_gene: -; v_gene: TRBV19; abundance: -; CDR3nt: TGTGCCAGTAGATATCAGGGGACCTCCGGCGAGCAGTACTTC; CDR3aa: CASRYQGTSGEQYF
j_gene: TRBJ2-2; d_gene: -; v_gene: TRBV5-4; abundance: few; CDR3nt: TGTGCCAGCAGCCCCCGACAGTCCGCGAACACCGGGGAGCTGTTTTTT; CDR3aa: CASSPRQSANTGELFF
j_gene: TRBJ2-1; d_gene: -; v_gene: TRBV27; abundance: -; CDR3nt: TGTGCCAGCAGTTTGGGGTTGGGGGGAGTCACCTACAATGAGCAGTTCTTC; CDR3aa: CASSLGLGGVTYNEQFF
j_gene: TRBJ2-7; d_gene: -; v_gene: TRBV5-6; abundance: -; CDR3nt: TGTGCCAGCAGCTTGGGCTCGAACTACGAGCAGTACTTC; CDR3aa: CASSLGSNYEQYF
j_gene: TRBJ2-7; d_gene: -; v_gene: TRBV5-6; abundance: -; CDR3nt: TGTGCCAGCAGCTTGAGTGGCGGTCCGACCTACGAGCAGTACTTC; CDR3aa: CASSLSGGPTYEQYF
j_gene: TRBJ2-2; d_gene: TRBD1; v_gene: TRBV7-9; abundance: -; CDR3nt: TGTGCCAGCAGCCATTGGACAGGCCAACACACCGGGGAGCTGTTTTTT; CDR3aa: CASSHWTGQHTGELFF
j_gene: TRBJ2-1; d_gene: -; v_gene: TRBV2; abundance: few; CDR3nt: TGTGCCAGCTCAAATTACCGGGACCCCGACAATGAGCAGTTCTTC; CDR3aa: CASSNYRDPDNEQFF
j_gene: TRBJ2-1; d_gene: TRBD2; v_gene: TRBV19; abundance: -; CDR3nt: TGTGCCAGTAAGGAGTTGGATAGCGGGAGAGAGGGCAATGAGCAGTTCTTC; CDR3aa: CASKELDSGREGNEQFF
j_gene: TRBJ1-1; d_gene: TRBD1; v_gene: TRBV6-5; abundance: -; CDR3nt: TGTGCCAGCAGTCGGACAGGAGATATCACTGAAGCTTTCTTT; CDR3aa: CASSRTGDITEAFF
j_gene: TRBJ2-6; d_gene: -; v_gene: TRBV7-8; abundance: once; CDR3nt: TGTGCCAGCAGCCAGGGGCCCGCTGGGGCCAACGTCCTGACTTTC; CDR3aa: CASSQGPAGANVLTF
j_gene: TRBJ2-2; d_gene: TRBD2; v_gene: TRBV11-2; abundance: -; CDR3nt: TGTGCCAGCAGACTAACAGCTAGCGGGATAAGAGGCGGGGAGCTGTTTTTT; CDR3aa: CASRLTASGIRGGELFF
j_gene: TRBJ2-2; d_gene: -; v_gene: TRBV5-4; abundance: -; CDR3nt: TGTGCCAGCAGCTCCAGGGCCGGGACCGGGGAGCTGTTTTTT; CDR3aa: CASSSRAGTGELFF